This TCR beta chain was retrieved from a study of T-cell memory formation after mild COVID-19. TCRdb re-derived calls from the 5' RACE reads in MiXCR, one entry per CDR3 protein. The table records 110,000 to 150,000 distinct CDR3 sequences, 11% to 15% of them present only once. V lost 4 bases and J 1 base, leaving 13 bases between the germline ends. The germline gives CDR1 LGHNA, CDR2 YNFKEQ. The CDR3 extends over 15 amino acids. Sequencing was performed on PBMCs or a T cell subset sorted from them (not recorded which). The receptor was derived from an adult woman who had mild COVID-19 (a few samples of this study predate the infection). Cell type and time point are not known. This rearrangement joins TRBV4-2 to TRBJ1-1; D remains unclear. The CDR3 nucleotides are TGTGCCAGCAGCCTAACCAGGTGGGGGAACACTGAAGCTTTCTTT. The encoded protein is CASSLTRWGNTEAFF.